A single sample gave rise to the 17 T cell receptor beta chains below, sequenced in a study of long-term antiretroviral therapy in people with HIV. Run at survey level, the immunoSEQ assay was version v3.0. TCRdb's copy holds only in-frame clones and misses some; the assay was immunoSEQ multiplex PCR. The sample carries about 14,000 clones, around 83% recorded once. This material consisted of unsorted PBMCs, taken 0.4 years after starting antiretroviral therapy. The receptors stem from a man between 25 and 39 years old with HIV.

This chain's CDR3 is CASSRGGGNEQFF. The CDR3, as DNA: TGCGCCAGCAGCCGAGGGGGCGGGAATGAGCAGTTCTTC. V and J are TRBV4-1 and TRBJ2-1; 7 nucleotides align to TRBD1. Germline assignment: CDR1 MGHRA and CDR2 YSYEKL. The CDR3 is made up of 13 amino acids. V lost 4 bases, J lost 7 bases, and 4 bases stayed unmatched.

V is TRBV30 and J is TRBJ1-4; tentatively, D is TRBD1 (5 bases). The CDR3 is 10 amino acids. The ends were cut back, 2 bases at V and 12 bases at J, with 7 bases in the middle. Germline V lookup: CDR1 GTSNPN, CDR2 SVGIG (reference sequence). The CDR3 DNA reads as TGTGCCTGGAGTAGGGGAGAACTGTTTTTT. It yields the protein CAWSRGELFF.

The J gene is TRBJ1-6, the V gene TRBV25-1, with D perhaps TRBD1 (6 bases). V was trimmed by 4 bases and J by 6 bases, leaving 16 bases between them. Germline V lookup: CDR1 MGHDK, CDR2 SYGVNS. CDR3 size: 16 residues. This CDR3 reads CASSVPGQGSNSPLHF. The CDR3 nucleotides are TGTGCCAGCAGTGTCCCGGGGCAGGGGAGTAATTCACCCCTCCACTTT.

In this sample, this clone turned up once. The V gene is TRBV27, the J gene TRBJ1-1; 7 bases are shared with TRBD1. CDR1 and CDR2 (germline): MNHEY, SMNVEV (reference sequence). The CDR3 runs 15 residues. V gave up 6 bases and J gave up 3 bases; unmatched junction bases: 10. The CDR3 DNA follows: TGTGCCAGCAGGATACAGGGGAGTTTGGACACTGAAGCTTTCTTT. It yields the protein CASRIQGSLDTEAFF.

The chain uses TRBV11-2 and TRBJ2-3, with D perhaps TRBD2 (6 bases). Trimming shortened V by 1 base and J by 8 bases, and 16 bases separated the two germline ends. Germline assignment: CDR1 SGHAT and CDR2 FQNNGV. The CDR3 sequence is 15 residues long. DNA for the CDR3: TGTGCCAGCAGCTTAGGCCCTGAGTTGGGGGGTACGCAGTATTTT. As protein: CASSLGPELGGTQYF.

The rearrangement uses TRBV5-1 and TRBJ2-3, with D maybe TRBD1 (6 bases). V was pared by 4 bases and J by 6 bases, with 9 bases between. The V gene's germline CDR1 is SGHRS and CDR2 YFSETQ. The CDR3 length is 12 residues. CDR3 nucleotides: TGCGCCAGCAGCCCCCAGGGGGATACGCAGTATTTT. Translation: CASSPQGDTQYF. Based on the CDR3 plus reference TRBV5-1 and TRBJ2-3, the full variable domain is KAGVTQTPRYLIKTRGQQVTLSCSPISGHRSVSWYQQTPGQGLQFLFEYFSETQRNKGNFPGRFSGRQFSNSRSEMNVSTLELGDSALYLCASSPQGDTQYFGPGTRLTVL.

This clone has more than one count but fewer than ten. The J gene is TRBJ1-2, the V gene TRBV6-1, with a possible D match to TRBD1 (6 bases). The germline V gene encodes CDR1 MNHNS and CDR2 SASEGT. With 1 base removed from V and 4 bases from J, the gap between germline ends came to 13 bases. The CDR3 consists of 15 residues. CDR3 sequence: CASSEGTVPGYGYTF. CDR3 sequence (DNA): TGTGCCAGCAGTGAAGGGACAGTTCCGGGCTATGGCTACACCTTC.

This clone was seen only a few times. The rearrangement uses TRBV7-2 and TRBJ2-7, with 7 bases matching TRBD2. Germline V gives CDR1 SGHTA, CDR2 FQGNSA. There are 13 residues in the CDR3. The V segment lost 5 bases and the J segment 7 bases; nucleotides outside the gene matches: 8. The DNA for the CDR3 is TGTGCCAGCAGCGAGGGAGGGCCGGGGGAGCAGTACTTC. It codes for CASSEGGPGEQYF.

The chain carries TRBV11-2 and TRBJ1-6; D may be TRBD1 (5 bases). V dropped 3 bases and J dropped 9 bases, with 12 bases sitting between them. Per the germline V gene, CDR1 is SGHAT and CDR2 is FQNNGV. The CDR3 is 14 residues long. CDR3 nucleotide sequence: TGTGCCAGCAGCTTTCAGGGAGGGAGTTCACCCCTCCACTTT. This sequence encodes CASSFQGGSSPLHF. Looking up the rest from reference TRBV11-2 and TRBJ1-6 gives the full variable domain: EAGVAQSPRYKIIEKRQSVAFWCNPISGHATLYWYQQILGQGPKLLIQFQNNGVVDDSQLPKDRFSAERLKGVDSTLKIQPAKLEDSAVYLCASSFQGGSSPLHFGNGTRLTVT.

This clone occurred a few times. The V call is TRBV28, the J call TRBJ1-2; 7 bases are a match to TRBD1. This CDR3 contains 15 residues. Germline loops: CDR1 MDHEN, CDR2 SYDVKM. V dropped 4 bases and J dropped 7; count of bases not matched to a gene: 12. CDR3 sequence (DNA): TGTGCCAGCAGTTCCCCCGTAGGGGGCGGGGTTGGCTACACCTTC. This encodes CASSSPVGGGVGYTF.

The V gene is TRBV7-2, the J gene TRBJ2-3, with D hard to call. Trimming cost V 2 bases and J 0 bases, with 15 bases left between them. This CDR3 spans 17 amino acids. Germline V gives CDR1 SGHTA, CDR2 FQGNSA. CDR3: CASSLMSAGPSTDTQYF. The CDR3 DNA sequence: TGTGCCAGCAGCTTAATGTCAGCCGGTCCTAGCACAGATACGCAGTATTTT.

The sample holds a few counts of this clone. The chain uses TRBV6-5 and TRBJ1-6; D call uncertain. The CDR3 length is 15 residues. The germline V and J ends were trimmed by 2 bases and 5 bases, with 10 bases remaining between them. Looked up from germline, CDR1 is MNHEY and CDR2 is SVGAGI. In nucleotides, the CDR3 is TGTGCCAGCAGTTACGGGGTTCTTAATAATTCACCCCTCCACTTT. Translated: CASSYGVLNNSPLHF.

The chain carries TRBV7-3 and TRBJ1-2; D remains ambiguous. Trimming took 8 bases from V and 7 from J, leaving 11 bases between them. Germline values: CDR1 SGHTA, CDR2 FQGTGA. The CDR3 consists of 11 residues. The chain's CDR3 is CASGEGGGYTF. The CDR3, as DNA: TGTGCCAGCGGGGAGGGAGGTGGCTACACCTTC.

This clone was observed once. The chain is built from TRBV7-2 and TRBJ2-7; 11 nucleotides line up with TRBD1. V gave up 5 bases and J gave up 1 base; unmatched junction bases: 7. CDR1 SGHTA and CDR2 FQGNSA come from the germline V gene. This CDR3 region has 16 residues. CDR3 coding DNA: TGTGCCAGCAGCAAGCCGGGACAGGGGGTATCCTACGAGCAGTACTTC. It translates to CASSKPGQGVSYEQYF.

The V and J genes are TRBV7-6 and TRBJ2-2; D uncertain. CDR1 and CDR2 from the germline V gene are SGHVS and FNYEAQ. This CDR3 spans 16 amino acids. Deletions cut 1 base from V and 2 bases from J, with 11 bases between. The CDR3 region is CASSLGYRGNTGELFF. CDR3 bases: TGTGCCAGCAGCTTAGGTTACAGAGGTAACACCGGGGAGCTGTTTTTT.

This clone has a single count. This chain links TRBV7-2 with TRBJ1-2, with a weak D call TRBD1 (5 bases). The V gene lost 5 bases and the J gene lost 2 bases, with 9 bases spanning the gap. The CDR3 is made up of 13 amino acids. Looked up from germline, CDR1 is SGHTA and CDR2 is FQGNSA. The CDR3 loop reads CASSQGENYGYTF. For the CDR3, the DNA is TGTGCCAGCAGCCAGGGCGAGAACTATGGCTACACCTTC.

The sample holds one count of this clone. V is TRBV5-1 and J is TRBJ2-1, with a possible D match to TRBD2 (7 bases). V lost 0 bases and J lost 7, with 14 bases in between. This CDR3 comprises 15 residues. Germline V gene lookup returns CDR1 SGHRS and CDR2 YFSETQ. CDR3 coding DNA: TGCGCCAGCAGCTTGGAGAGGGGGGGCAGAAATGAGCAGTTCTTC. Protein: CASSLERGGRNEQFF.